This record concerns one T cell receptor (beta chain) sequence. The target antigen is unknown. This sample was included in a study of shared clonotypes between healthy human individuals. General study results and limits: Among donors, sharing of clonotypes was expected to be affected by sequencing depth.

Libraries were prepared by immunoSEQ multiplex PCR; TCRdb keeps only in-frame clonotypes and omits some of them. Of 950,000 to 1,300,000 clones listed, under 80% were seen once; the top ten hold around 1.5%. Trimming left V 4 bases short and J 2 bases short, with 9 bases between. Germline V lookup: CDR1 SNHLY, CDR2 FYNNEI. This CDR3 is 14 amino acids long. V and J are TRBV2 and TRBJ1-3; D is unresolved. The origin of this receptor is a man in his late teens or twenties in good health. Sequenced sample: memory CD4+ T cells sorted from blood. Stated subset: CD45RA-negative fraction. The DNA of the CDR3 is TGTGCCAGCAGTGTGAGGGAACCTGGAAACACCATATATTTT. Translation gives CASSVREPGNTIYF. The full variable domain, in which reference TRBV2 and TRBJ1-3 provide the parts outside the CDR3, is EPEVTQTPSHQVTQMGQEVILRCVPISNHLYFYWYRQILGQKVEFLVSFYNNEISEKSEIFDDQFSVERPDGSNFTLKIRSTKLEDSAMYFCASSVREPGNTIYFGEGSWLTVV.